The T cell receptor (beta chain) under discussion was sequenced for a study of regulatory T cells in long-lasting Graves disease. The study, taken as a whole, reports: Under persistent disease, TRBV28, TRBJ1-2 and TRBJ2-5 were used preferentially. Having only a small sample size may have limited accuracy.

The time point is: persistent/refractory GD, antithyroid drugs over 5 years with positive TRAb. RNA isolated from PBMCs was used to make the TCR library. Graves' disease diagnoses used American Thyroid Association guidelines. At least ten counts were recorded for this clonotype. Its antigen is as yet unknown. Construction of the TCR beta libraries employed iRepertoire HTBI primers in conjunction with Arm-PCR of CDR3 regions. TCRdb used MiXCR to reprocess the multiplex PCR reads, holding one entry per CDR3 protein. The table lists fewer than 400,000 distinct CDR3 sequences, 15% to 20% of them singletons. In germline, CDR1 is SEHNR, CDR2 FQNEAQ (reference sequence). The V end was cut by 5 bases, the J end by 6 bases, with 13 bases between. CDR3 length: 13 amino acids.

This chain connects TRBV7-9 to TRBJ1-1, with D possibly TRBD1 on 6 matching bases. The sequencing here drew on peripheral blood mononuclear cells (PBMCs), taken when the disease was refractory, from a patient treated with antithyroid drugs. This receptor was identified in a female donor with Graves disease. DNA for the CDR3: TGTGCCAGCAGCACCGGGACAATAGCTGAAGCTTTCTTT. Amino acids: CASSTGTIAEAFF.